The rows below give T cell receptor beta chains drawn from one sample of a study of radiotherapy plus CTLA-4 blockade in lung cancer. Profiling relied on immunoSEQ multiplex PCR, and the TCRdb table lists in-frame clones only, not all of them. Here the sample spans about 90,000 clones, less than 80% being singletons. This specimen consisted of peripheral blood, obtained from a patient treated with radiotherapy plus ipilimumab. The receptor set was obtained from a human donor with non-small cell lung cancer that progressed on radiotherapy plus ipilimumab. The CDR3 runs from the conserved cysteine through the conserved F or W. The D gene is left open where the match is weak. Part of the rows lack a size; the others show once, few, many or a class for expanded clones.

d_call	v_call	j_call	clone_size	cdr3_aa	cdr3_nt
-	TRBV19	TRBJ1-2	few	CASSPLALDINYGYTF	TGTGCCAGTAGCCCGCTTGCCCTGGATATTAACTATGGCTACACCTTC
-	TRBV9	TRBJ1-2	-	CASSGGRGSNYGYTF	TGTGCCAGCAGCGGCGGGAGAGGATCTAACTATGGCTACACCTTC
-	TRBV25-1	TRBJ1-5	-	CASSQTGMGQPQHF	TGTGCCAGCAGTCAGACGGGGATGGGTCAGCCCCAGCATTTT
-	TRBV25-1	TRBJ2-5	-	CASSEHQGPRETQYF	TGTGCCAGCAGTGAACACCAGGGGCCACGGGAGACCCAGTACTTC
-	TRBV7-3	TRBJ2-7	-	CASSPLGEQYF	TGTGCCAGCAGCCCCCTGGGGGAGCAGTACTTC
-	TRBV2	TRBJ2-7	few	CASRDTGTEQYF	TGTGCCAGCAGGGATACAGGGACCGAGCAGTACTTC
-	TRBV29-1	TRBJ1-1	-	CSVENPEAFF	TGCAGCGTTGAAAACCCAGAAGCTTTCTTT
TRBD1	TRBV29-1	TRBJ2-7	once	CSVEPRTGNYEQYF	TGCAGCGTTGAGCCTCGGACAGGGAACTACGAGCAGTACTTC
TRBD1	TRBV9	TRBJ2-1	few	CASSVVGTGTGQNEQFF	TGTGCCAGCAGCGTAGTAGGGACTGGGACAGGGCAAAATGAGCAGTTCTTC
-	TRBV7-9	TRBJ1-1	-	CASSAMDTEAFF	TGTGCCAGCAGCGCCATGGACACTGAAGCTTTCTTT
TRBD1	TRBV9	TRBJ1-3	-	CASSPDRGSGNTIYF	TGTGCCAGCAGCCCGGACAGGGGCAGTGGAAACACCATATATTTT
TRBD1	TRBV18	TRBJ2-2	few	CASSLPGQGRAGELFF	TGTGCCAGCTCACTGCCGGGACAGGGAAGGGCCGGGGAGCTGTTTTTT
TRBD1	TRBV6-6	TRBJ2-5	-	CASSGSGGAKETQYF	TGTGCCAGCAGTGGCTCAGGGGGCGCAAAAGAGACCCAGTACTTC
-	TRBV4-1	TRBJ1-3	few	CASSQGFGGDTIYF	TGCGCCAGCAGCCAAGGGTTTGGGGGAGACACCATATATTTT
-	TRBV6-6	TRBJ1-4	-	CASTLRGLSEKLFF	TGTGCCAGCACCCTGAGGGGTTTGAGTGAAAAACTGTTTTTT
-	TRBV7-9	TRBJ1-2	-	CASSSGPSVNGYTF	TGTGCCAGCAGCTCAGGTCCTTCCGTAAATGGCTACACCTTC
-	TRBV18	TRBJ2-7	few	CASSPGQGGEQYF	TGTGCCAGCTCACCAGGGCAGGGTGGGGAGCAGTACTTC
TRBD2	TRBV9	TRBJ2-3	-	CASSSPPGGRDTQYF	TGTGCCAGCAGCTCCCCTCCGGGGGGGAGAGATACGCAGTATTTT
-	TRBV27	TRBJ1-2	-	CASSYQGPGLLYGYTF	TGTGCCAGCAGTTACCAAGGACCGGGACTCCTCTATGGCTACACCTTC
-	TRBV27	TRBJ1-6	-	CASTYGNSPLHF	TGTGCCAGCACCTATGGAAATTCACCCCTCCACTTT
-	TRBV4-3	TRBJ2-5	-	CASSQDLGPQETQYF	TGCGCCAGCAGCCAAGATCTGGGTCCCCAAGAGACCCAGTACTTC
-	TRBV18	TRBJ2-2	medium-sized	CASSPVAGELFF	TGTGCCAGCTCACCAGTGGCCGGGGAGCTGTTTTTT
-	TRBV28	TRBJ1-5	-	CASSLQDSGQPQHF	TGTGCCAGCAGTTTACAGGACTCTGGGCAGCCCCAGCATTTT
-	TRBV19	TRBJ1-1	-	CASSKIENTEAFF	TGTGCCAGTAGTAAAATAGAGAACACTGAAGCTTTCTTT
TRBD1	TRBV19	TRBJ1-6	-	CASSIGQGDNSPLHF	TGTGCCAGTAGTATCGGGCAGGGGGATAATTCACCCCTCCACTTT
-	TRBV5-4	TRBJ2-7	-	CASSLDRTYEQYF	TGTGCCAGCAGCTTGGACAGGACCTACGAGCAGTACTTC
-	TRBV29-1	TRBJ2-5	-	CSVGLGALETQYF	TGCAGCGTTGGACTAGGGGCGTTGGAGACCCAGTACTTC
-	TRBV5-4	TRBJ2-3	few	CASSRKGDRGQYF	TGTGCCAGCAGCAGAAAGGGCGACCGAGGGCAGTATTTT
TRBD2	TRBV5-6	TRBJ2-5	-	CASSLVASGQETQYF	TGTGCCAGCAGCTTAGTGGCTAGCGGACAAGAGACCCAGTACTTC
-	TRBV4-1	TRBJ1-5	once	CASSQGANQPQHF	TGCGCCAGCAGCCAAGGAGCAAATCAGCCCCAGCATTTT
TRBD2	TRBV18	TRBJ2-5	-	CASSYGLAGETQYF	TGTGCCAGCTCATATGGACTAGCGGGAGAGACCCAGTACTTC
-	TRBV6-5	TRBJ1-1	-	CASSYLGTGLTEAFF	TGTGCCAGCAGTTACTTGGGAACAGGGCTCACTGAAGCTTTCTTT
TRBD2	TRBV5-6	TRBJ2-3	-	CASSFGTSGGWDTQYF	TGTGCCAGCAGCTTCGGGACTAGCGGGGGCTGGGATACGCAGTATTTT
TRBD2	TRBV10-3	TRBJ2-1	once	CAISESLAGESQFF	TGTGCCATCAGTGAGTCACTAGCGGGAGAATCACAGTTCTTC
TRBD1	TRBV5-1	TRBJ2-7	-	CASSGTESYEQYF	TGCGCCAGCAGTGGGACAGAATCCTACGAGCAGTACTTC
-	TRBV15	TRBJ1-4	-	CATSRDGGSEKLFF	TGTGCCACCAGCAGAGATGGGGGGAGTGAAAAACTGTTTTTT
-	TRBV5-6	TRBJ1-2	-	CASSSRLDGYTF	TGTGCCAGCAGCTCGAGACTGGATGGCTACACCTTC
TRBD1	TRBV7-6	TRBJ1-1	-	CASSLLSGGPSTEAFF	TGTGCCAGCAGCTTGCTATCAGGGGGCCCAAGCACTGAAGCTTTCTTT
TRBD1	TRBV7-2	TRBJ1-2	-	CASSTRQGAADGYTF	TGTGCCAGCAGCACACGACAGGGGGCAGCGGATGGCTACACCTTC
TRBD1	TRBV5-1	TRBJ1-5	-	CASSPGTGGRQPQHF	TGCGCCAGCAGCCCCGGGACAGGGGGCCGTCAGCCCCAGCATTTT
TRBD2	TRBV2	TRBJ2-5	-	CASSAGGGGIQETQYF	TGTGCCAGCAGTGCGGGAGGTGGGGGGATCCAAGAGACCCAGTACTTC
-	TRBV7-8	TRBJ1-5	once	CASSFAHTGGASNQPQHF	TGTGCCAGCAGCTTCGCTCATACGGGAGGGGCGAGCAATCAGCCCCAGCATTTT
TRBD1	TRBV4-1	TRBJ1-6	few	CASSKDRVAKPLHF	TGCGCCAGCAGCAAAGACAGGGTCGCAAAGCCCCTCCACTTT
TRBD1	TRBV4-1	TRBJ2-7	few	CASSQDPGQGAYEQYF	TGCGCCAGCAGCCAAGATCCGGGACAGGGGGCGTACGAGCAGTACTTC
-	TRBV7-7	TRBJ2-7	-	CASSFRQGYEQYF	TGTGCCAGCAGCTTCCGGCAGGGGTACGAGCAGTACTTC
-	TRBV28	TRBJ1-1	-	CASSLGGQYTEAFF	TGTGCCAGCAGTTTGGGGGGCCAATACACTGAAGCTTTCTTT
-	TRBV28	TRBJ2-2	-	CASAASYTGELFF	TGTGCCAGCGCAGCCTCTTACACCGGGGAGCTGTTTTTT
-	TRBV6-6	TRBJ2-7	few	CASSTLGPVYEQYF	TGTGCCAGCAGTACCCTCGGGCCCGTCTACGAGCAGTACTTC
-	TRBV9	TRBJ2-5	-	CASSVGSEETQYF	TGTGCCAGCAGCGTAGGGTCGGAAGAGACCCAGTACTTC
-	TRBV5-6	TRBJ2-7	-	CASSPDRYEQYF	TGTGCCAGCAGCCCCGACAGGTACGAGCAGTACTTC
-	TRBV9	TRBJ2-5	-	CASSVGTIAETQYF	TGTGCCAGCAGCGTAGGGACAATCGCCGAGACCCAGTACTTC
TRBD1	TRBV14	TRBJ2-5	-	CASSRQGVEETQYF	TGTGCCAGCAGCCGGCAGGGGGTTGAAGAGACCCAGTACTTC
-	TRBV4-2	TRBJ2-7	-	CASSQASIYEQYF	TGTGCCAGCAGCCAAGCCAGCATCTACGAGCAGTACTTC